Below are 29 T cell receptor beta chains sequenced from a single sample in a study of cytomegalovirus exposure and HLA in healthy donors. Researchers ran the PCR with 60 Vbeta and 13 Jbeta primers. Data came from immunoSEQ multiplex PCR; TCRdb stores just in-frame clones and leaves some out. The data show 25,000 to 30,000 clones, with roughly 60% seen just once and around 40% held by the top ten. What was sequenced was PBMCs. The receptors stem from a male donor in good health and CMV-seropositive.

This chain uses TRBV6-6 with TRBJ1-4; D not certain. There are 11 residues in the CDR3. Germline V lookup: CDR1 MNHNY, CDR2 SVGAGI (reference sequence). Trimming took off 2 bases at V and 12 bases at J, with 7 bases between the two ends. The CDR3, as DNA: TGTGCCAGCAGTTACCCTCTTGAACTGTTTTTT. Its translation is CASSYPLELFF.

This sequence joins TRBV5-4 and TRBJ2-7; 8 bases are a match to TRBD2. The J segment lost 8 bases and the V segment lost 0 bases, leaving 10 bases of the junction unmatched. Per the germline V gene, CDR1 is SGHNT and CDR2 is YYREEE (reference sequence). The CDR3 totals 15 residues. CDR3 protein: CASSLEGTRGGKQYF. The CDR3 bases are TGTGCCAGCAGCTTGGAAGGGACTAGGGGTGGGAAGCAGTACTTC.

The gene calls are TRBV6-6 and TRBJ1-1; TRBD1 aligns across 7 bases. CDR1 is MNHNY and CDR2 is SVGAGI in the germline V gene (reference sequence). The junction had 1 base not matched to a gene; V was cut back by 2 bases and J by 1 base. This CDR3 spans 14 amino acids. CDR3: CASSYRGQNTEAFF. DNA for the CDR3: TGTGCCAGCAGTTACAGGGGGCAGAACACTGAAGCTTTCTTT.

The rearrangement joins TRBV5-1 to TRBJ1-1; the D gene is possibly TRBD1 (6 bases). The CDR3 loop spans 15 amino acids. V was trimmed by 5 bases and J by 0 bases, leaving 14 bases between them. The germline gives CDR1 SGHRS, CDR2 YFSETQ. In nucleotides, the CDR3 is TGCGCCAGCAGGTGGTCGGGGGGCCTGAACACTGAAGCTTTCTTT. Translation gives CASRWSGGLNTEAFF.

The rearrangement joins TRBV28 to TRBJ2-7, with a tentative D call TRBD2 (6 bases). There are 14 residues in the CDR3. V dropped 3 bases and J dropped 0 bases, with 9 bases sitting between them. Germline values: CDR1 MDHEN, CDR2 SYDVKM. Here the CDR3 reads CASSLSSGSYEQYF. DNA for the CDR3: TGTGCCAGCAGTTTGAGTAGCGGCTCCTACGAGCAGTACTTC. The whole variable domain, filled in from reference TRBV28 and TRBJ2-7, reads DVKVTQSSRYLVKRTGEKVFLECVQDMDHENMFWYRQDPGLGLRLIYFSYDVKMKEKGDIPEGYSVSREKKERFSLILESASTNQTSMYLCASSLSSGSYEQYFGPGTRLTVT.

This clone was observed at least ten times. The DNA of the CDR3 is TGTGCCAGCAGTGGGAGCTCTGGGGCCAACGTCCTGACTTTC. Encoded protein: CASSGSSGANVLTF. The chain carries TRBV6-4 and TRBJ2-6; the D is unclear. The germline CDR1 and CDR2 sequences are MRHNA and SNTAGT. CDR3 size: 14 residues. Trimming left V 4 bases short and J 0 bases short, with 4 bases between.

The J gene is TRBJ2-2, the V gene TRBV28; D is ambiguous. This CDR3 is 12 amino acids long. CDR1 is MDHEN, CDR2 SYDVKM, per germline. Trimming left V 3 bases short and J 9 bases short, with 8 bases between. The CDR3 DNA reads TGTGCCAGCAGTTTTCTAGGCCGGGAGCTGTTTTTT. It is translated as CASSFLGRELFF.

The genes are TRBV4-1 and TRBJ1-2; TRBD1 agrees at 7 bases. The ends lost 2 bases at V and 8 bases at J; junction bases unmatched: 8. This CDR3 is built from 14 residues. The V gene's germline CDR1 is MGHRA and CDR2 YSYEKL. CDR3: CASSQPEGAGGYTF. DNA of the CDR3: TGCGCCAGCAGCCAACCCGAGGGGGCGGGGGGCTACACCTTC.

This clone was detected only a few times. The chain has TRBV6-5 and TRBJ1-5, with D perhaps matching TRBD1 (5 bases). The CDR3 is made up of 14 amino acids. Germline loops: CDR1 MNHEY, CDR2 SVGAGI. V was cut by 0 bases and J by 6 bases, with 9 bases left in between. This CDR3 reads CASSYSGRGQPQHF. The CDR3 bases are TGTGCCAGCAGTTACTCGGGGCGGGGTCAGCCCCAGCATTTT.

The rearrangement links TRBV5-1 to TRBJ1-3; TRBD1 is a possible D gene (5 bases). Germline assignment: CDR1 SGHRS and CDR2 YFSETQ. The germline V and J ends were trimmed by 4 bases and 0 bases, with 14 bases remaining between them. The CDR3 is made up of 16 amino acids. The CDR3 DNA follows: TGCGCCAGCAGCGCCTCGACAGCTACCTCTGGAAACACCATATATTTT. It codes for CASSASTATSGNTIYF.

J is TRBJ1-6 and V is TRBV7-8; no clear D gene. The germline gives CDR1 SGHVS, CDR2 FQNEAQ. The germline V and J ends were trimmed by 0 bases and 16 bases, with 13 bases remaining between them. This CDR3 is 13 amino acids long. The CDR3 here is CASSLALRVQLHF. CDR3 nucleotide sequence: TGTGCCAGCAGCTTAGCCCTTCGGGTACAACTCCACTTT.

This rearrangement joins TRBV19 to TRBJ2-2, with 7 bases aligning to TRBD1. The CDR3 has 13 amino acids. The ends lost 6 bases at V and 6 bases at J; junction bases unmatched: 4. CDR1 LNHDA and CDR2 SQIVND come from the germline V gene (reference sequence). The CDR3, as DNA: TGTGCCAGTAGGGTGGACAGGTCCGGGGAGCTGTTTTTT. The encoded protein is CASRVDRSGELFF. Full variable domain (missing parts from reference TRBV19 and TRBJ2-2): DGGITQSPKYLFRKEGQNVTLSCEQNLNHDAMYWYRQDPGQGLRLIYYSQIVNDFQKGDIAEGYSVSREKKESFPLTVTSAQKNPTAFYLCASRVDRSGELFFGEGSRLTVL.

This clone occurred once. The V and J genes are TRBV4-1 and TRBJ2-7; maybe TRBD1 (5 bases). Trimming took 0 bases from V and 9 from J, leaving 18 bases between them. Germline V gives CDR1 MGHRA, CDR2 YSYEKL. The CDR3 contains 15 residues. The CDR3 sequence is CASSQDLTVPLGQYF. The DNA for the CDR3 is TGCGCCAGCAGCCAAGACTTGACAGTACCCCTTGGGCAGTACTTC.

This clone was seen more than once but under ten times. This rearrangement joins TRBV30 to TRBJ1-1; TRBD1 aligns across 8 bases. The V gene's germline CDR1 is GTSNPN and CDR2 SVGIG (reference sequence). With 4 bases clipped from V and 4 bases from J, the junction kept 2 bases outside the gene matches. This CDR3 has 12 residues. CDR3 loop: CAWTGGRTEAFF. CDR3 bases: TGTGCCTGGACAGGGGGCCGCACTGAAGCTTTCTTT. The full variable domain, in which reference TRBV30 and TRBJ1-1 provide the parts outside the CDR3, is SQTIHQWPATLVQPVGSPLSLECTVEGTSNPNLYWYRQAAGRGLQLLFYSVGIGQISSEVPQNLSASRPQDRQFILSSKKLLLSDSGFYLCAWTGGRTEAFFGQGTRLTVV.

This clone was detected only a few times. In nucleotides, the CDR3 is TGCAGCGTAGTTCGGGACAGGGGGGACGAGCAGTACTTC. Protein sequence: CSVVRDRGDEQYF. V and J are TRBV29-1 and TRBJ2-7; 11 bases line up with TRBD1. The J segment lost 5 bases and the V segment lost 6 bases, leaving 6 bases of the junction unmatched. Germline CDR1 is SQVTM and CDR2 is ANQGSEA. CDR3 length equals 13 residues.

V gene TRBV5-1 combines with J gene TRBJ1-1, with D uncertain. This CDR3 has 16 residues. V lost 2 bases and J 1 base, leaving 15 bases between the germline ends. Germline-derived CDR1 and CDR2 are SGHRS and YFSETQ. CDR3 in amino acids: CASSLGLLQGNTEAFF. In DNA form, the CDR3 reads TGCGCCAGCAGCTTAGGACTCCTACAAGGGAACACTGAAGCTTTCTTT.

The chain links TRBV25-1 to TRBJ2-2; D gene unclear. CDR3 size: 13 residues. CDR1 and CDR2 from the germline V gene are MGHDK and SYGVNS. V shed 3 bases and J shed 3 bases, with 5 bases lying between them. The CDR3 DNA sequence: TGTGCCAGCAGTGACACTTACACCGGGGAGCTGTTTTTT. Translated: CASSDTYTGELFF.

The CDR3 DNA reads as TGTGCCAGCAGCCCCGCCGGAGGTTCGGACATTCAGTACTTC. Protein sequence: CASSPAGGSDIQYF. The genes are TRBV7-9 and TRBJ2-4; tentative D call: TRBD2 (5 bases). Germline CDR1 reads SEHNR; CDR2 reads FQNEAQ (reference sequence). This CDR3 comprises 14 residues. Trimming removed 5 bases from V and 8 bases from J, with 16 bases in between.

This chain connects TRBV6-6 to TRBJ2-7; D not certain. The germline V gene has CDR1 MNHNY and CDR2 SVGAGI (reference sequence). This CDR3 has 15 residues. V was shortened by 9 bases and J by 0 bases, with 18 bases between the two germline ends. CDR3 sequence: CARRLDGTFSYEQYF. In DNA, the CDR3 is TGTGCCAGGCGGCTTGACGGCACCTTCTCCTACGAGCAGTACTTC.

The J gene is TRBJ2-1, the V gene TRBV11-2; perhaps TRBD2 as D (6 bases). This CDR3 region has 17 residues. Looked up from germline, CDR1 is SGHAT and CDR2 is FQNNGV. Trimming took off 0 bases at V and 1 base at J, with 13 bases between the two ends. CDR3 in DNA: TGTGCCAGCAGCTTAGATCGCGCAGGGAGGTCCTACAATGAGCAGTTCTTC. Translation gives CASSLDRAGRSYNEQFF.

CDR3 residues: CASSWDSGAGNEQFF. The DNA of the CDR3 is TGTGCCAGCAGTTGGGACTCCGGCGCGGGGAATGAGCAGTTCTTC. V and J are TRBV6-6 and TRBJ2-1, with D possibly TRBD2 on 6 matching bases. V was trimmed by 4 bases and J by 7 bases, leaving 17 bases between them. CDR1 is MNHNY and CDR2 is SVGAGI in the germline V gene (reference sequence). The CDR3 length is 15 residues.

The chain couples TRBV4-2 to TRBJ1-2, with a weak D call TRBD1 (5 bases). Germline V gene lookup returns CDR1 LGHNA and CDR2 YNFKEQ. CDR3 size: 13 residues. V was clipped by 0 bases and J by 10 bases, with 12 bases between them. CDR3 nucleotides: TGTGCCAGCAGCCAAGATATCGGGGGTCCCTACACCTTC. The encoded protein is CASSQDIGGPYTF.

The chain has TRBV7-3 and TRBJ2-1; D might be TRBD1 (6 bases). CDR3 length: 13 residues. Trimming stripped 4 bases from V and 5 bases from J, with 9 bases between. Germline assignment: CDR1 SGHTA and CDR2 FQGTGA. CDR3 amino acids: CASSSGTNNEQFF. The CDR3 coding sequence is TGTGCCAGCAGCTCCGGGACAAACAATGAGCAGTTCTTC. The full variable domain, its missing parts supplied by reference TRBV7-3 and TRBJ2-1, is GAGVSQTPSNKVTEKGKYVELRCDPISGHTALYWYRQSLGQGPEFLIYFQGTGAADDSGLPNDRFFAVRPEGSVSTLKIQRTERGDSAVYLCASSSGTNNEQFFGPGTRLTVL.

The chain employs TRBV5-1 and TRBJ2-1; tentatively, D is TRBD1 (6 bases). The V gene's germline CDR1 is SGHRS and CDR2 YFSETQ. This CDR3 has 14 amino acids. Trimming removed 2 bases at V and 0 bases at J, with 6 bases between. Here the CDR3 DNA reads TGCGCCAGCAGCTTAGGGGGCTCCTACAATGAGCAGTTCTTC. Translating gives CASSLGGSYNEQFF.

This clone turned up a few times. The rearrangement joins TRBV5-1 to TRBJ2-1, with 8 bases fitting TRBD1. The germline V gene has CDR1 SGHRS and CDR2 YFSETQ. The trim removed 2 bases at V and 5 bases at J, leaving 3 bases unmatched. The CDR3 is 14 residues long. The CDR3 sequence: CASSFQGADNEQFF. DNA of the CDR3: TGCGCCAGCAGCTTCCAGGGGGCGGACAATGAGCAGTTCTTC. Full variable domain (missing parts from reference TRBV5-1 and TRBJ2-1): KAGVTQTPRYLIKTRGQQVTLSCSPISGHRSVSWYQQTPGQGLQFLFEYFSETQRNKGNFPGRFSGRQFSNSRSEMNVSTLELGDSALYLCASSFQGADNEQFFGPGTRLTVL.

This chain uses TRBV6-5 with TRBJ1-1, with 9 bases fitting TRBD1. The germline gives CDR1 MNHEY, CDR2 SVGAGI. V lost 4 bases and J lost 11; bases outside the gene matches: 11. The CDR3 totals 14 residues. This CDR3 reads CASSFTPGQGRAFF. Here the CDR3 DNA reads TGTGCCAGCAGTTTTACTCCGGGACAGGGTCGCGCTTTCTTT.

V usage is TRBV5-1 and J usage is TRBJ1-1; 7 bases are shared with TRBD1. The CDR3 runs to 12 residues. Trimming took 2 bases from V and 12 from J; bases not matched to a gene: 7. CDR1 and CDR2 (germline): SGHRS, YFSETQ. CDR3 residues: CASSLPGQQTFF. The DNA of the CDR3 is TGCGCCAGCAGCTTACCGGGACAGCAGACTTTCTTT.

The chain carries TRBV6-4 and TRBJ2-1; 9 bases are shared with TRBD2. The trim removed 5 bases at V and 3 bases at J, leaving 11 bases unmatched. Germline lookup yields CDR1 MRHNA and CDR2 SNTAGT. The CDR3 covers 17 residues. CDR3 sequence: CASSLSPQRGVYNEQFF. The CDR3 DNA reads TGTGCCAGCAGTCTCTCCCCCCAGCGGGGGGTCTACAATGAGCAGTTCTTC.

CDR3 region: CASNGQMSYEQYF. CDR3 nucleotide sequence: TGTGCCAGCAACGGACAGATGTCCTACGAGCAGTACTTC. The rearrangement joins TRBV2 to TRBJ2-7, with TRBD1 as a possible D gene (6 bases). Germline assignment: CDR1 SNHLY and CDR2 FYNNEI. This CDR3 is 13 amino acids long. V was pared by 7 bases and J by 1 base, with 11 bases between.